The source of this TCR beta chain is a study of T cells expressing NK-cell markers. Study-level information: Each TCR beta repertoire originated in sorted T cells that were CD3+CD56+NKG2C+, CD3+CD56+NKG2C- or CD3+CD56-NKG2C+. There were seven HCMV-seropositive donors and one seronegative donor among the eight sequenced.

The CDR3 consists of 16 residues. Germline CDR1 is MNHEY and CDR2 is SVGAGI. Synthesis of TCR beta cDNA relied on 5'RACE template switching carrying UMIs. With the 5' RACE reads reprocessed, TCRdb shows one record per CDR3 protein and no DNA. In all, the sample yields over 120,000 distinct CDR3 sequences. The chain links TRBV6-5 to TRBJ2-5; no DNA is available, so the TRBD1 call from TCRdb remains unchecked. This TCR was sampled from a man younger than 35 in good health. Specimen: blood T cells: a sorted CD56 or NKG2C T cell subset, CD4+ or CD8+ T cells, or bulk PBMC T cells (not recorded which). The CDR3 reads CASSHRDSRRGETQYF.